This TCR beta chain originates from a study of T-cell memory formation after mild COVID-19 (TCRdb year 2021). Notes on the research overall: Most TCR sequence clusters were specific to one of the two donors. Longitudinal TCRalpha and TCRbeta repertoire sequencing tracked T-cell clones expanding and contracting after mild COVID-19 in a couple of donors. The cohort comprised two young, previously healthy adult volunteers, one female and one male.

This clonotype has a handful of counts. What this receptor recognizes is not known. No base-level quality is on record; no much larger clone is a single base apart. The sample was run on an Illumina NovaSeq 6000. Using 5'RACE with constant-segment primers, TCRalpha and TCRbeta cDNA libraries were constructed, with sample barcodes and unique molecular identifiers added in the process. RNA was extracted from every sample with Trizol reagent. Libraries were amplified in two PCR steps, with a second sample barcode and Illumina TruSeq adapters added in the second step. Sequencing of the libraries was done on an Illumina NovaSeq, producing 2 x 150 bp paired-end reads. On the authors' methods: With migec v1.2.7, reads were demultiplexed and then collapsed into UMI-guided consensus sequences. With mixcr v2.1.11, UMI consensuses were aligned to TRA and TRB V and J templates and assembled into clonotypes. A clonotype was counted as expanded or contracted only when both edgeR and NoisET called the clonotype significant, with the noise models trained on biological replicates. For edgeR calls, a false discovery rate-adjusted p below 0.01 and a log2 fold-change threshold of 1 were applied. As an exploratory analysis of dynamics, PCA with hierarchical clustering was applied to max-normalized trajectories of the 1000 most abundant clonotypes. Each responding clone was given a CD4 or CD8 phenotype based on the CD4+ and CD8+ repertoires, which had been sequenced separately. TCRdb reran the public reads through fastp at Q25 and MiXCR, keeping productive beta chains. Rows merge per CDR3 protein into single entries with the most common DNA and genes. V and J calls and clone size were set by TCRdb, not the authors. The sample has 65,000 to 90,000 distinct CDR3 sequences on record, more than 10% of them singletons. The ten largest make up 41% of the sample.

The germline V and J ends show losses of 6 bases and 0 bases respectively, and no gene match explains 7 bases of the junction. From its cysteine to its phenylalanine, the CDR3 spans 15 amino acids. CDR3 DNA is the only sequence kept; it has 45 bases, read in frame from the first base. The germline V gene encodes CDR1 MNHEY and CDR2 SVGAGI. PBMCs were isolated by Ficoll-Paque density gradient centrifugation. The research as a whole found: Whether the second-wave clones peaking on day 37 were SARS-CoV-2 specific was not confirmed. Clones contracting from day 15 to 85 had balanced CD4/CD8 phenotypes, while a second wave expanding from day 15 to 37 was biased towards CD4+. Contracting CD4+ clones appeared mostly in the CM and EM memory subsets, whereas CD8+ clones were enriched in EMRA. The study covered only a couple of mild cases, and larger cohorts including severe cases with pre-infection samples were considered necessary. Some responding clones were found in pre-infection memory, which suggests that pre-existing cross-reactive memory T cells took part in the SARS-CoV-2 response.

Sample: PBMCs or a T cell subset sorted from them (not recorded which). The TCR was taken from a man aged 18 to 35 who had mild COVID-19 (a few samples of this study predate the infection). The sample titles of this study are shuffled in the database, so cell type and time point are left out; the donor was told from shared clones. The chain uses TRBV6-5 and TRBJ2-7, and TRBD1 matches 8 of the central bases. The nucleotides are TGTGCCAGCAGACCAGACAGGGGAAGCTCCTACGAGCAGTACTTC. Protein translation: CASRPDRGSSYEQYF.